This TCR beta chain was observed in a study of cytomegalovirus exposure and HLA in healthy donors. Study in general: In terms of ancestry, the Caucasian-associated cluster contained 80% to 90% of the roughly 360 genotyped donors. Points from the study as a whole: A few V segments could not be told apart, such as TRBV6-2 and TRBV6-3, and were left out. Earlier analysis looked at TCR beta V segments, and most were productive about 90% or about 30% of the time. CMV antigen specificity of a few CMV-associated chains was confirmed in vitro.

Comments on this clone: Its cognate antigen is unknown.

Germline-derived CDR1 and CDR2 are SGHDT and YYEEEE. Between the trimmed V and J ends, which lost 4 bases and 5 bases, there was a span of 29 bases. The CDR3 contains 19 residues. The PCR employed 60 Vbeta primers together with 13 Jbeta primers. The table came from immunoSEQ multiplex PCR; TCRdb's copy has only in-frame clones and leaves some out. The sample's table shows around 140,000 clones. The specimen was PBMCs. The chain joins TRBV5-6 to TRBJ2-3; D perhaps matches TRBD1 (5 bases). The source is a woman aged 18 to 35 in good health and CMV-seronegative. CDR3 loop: CASSRNLYPTTGNEDTQYF. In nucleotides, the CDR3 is TGTGCCAGCAGCCGGAATCTATACCCTACTACAGGAAATGAAGATACGCAGTATTTT.